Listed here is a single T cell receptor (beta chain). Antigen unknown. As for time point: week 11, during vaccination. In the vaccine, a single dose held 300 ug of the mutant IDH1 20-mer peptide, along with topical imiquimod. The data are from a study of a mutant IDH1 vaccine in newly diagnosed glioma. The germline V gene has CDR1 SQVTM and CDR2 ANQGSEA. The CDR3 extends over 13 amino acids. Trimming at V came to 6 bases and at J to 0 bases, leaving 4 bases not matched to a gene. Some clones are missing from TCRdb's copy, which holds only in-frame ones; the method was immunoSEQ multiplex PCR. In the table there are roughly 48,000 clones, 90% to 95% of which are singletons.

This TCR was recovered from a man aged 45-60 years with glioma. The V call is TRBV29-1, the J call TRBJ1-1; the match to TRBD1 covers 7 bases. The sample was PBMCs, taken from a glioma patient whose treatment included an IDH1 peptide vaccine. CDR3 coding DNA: TGCAGCGTCGCACAGGGGATGAACACTGAAGCTTTCTTT. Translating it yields CSVAQGMNTEAFF.